This T cell receptor beta chain appears in the sequencing data of a study of cytomegalovirus exposure and HLA in healthy donors. Findings and limits, study-wide: In a later analysis, across HLA loci, associated TCR counts were highest for DRB1, lowest for HLA-C. It was reported in a later analysis that an Asian-associated ancestry cluster showed fewer N-insertions than the 666-donor mean. Most observed TCR sequences were rare, whereas some public TCRs were detected in many donors.

Germline CDR1 and CDR2: LGHNA and YNFKEQ. The CDR3 has 16 amino acids. V lost 6 bases, J lost 1 base, and 16 bases lay in between. This clone was seen only once. Its antigen is not known. In the PCR, 60 Vbeta and 13 Jbeta primers were used. Sequencing used immunoSEQ multiplex PCR; TCRdb keeps in-frame clones, though not all of them. The sample has 150,000 or so clones; over 60% are singletons. Sequenced material: PBMCs. This clonotype originated in a girl between 5 and 17 years old in good health and CMV-seronegative. The gene calls are TRBV4-2 and TRBJ2-1, with D perhaps matching TRBD2 (7 bases). The CDR3 bases are TGTGCCAGCAGACTACGCGGGGGCGATTCCTACAATGAGCAGTTCTTC. Encoded protein: CASRLRGGDSYNEQFF.